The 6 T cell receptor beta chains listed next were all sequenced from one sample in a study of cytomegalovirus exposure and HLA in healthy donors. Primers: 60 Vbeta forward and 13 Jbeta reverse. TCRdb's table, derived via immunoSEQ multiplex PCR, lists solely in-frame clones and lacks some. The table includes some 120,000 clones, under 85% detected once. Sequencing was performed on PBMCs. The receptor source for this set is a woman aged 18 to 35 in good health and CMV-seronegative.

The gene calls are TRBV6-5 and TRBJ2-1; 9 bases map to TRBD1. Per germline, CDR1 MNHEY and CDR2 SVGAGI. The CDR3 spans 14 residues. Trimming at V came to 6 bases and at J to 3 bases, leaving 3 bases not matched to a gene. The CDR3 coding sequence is TGTGCCAGCAGAGGGACAGGGAGCTACAATGAGCAGTTCTTC. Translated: CASRGTGSYNEQFF.

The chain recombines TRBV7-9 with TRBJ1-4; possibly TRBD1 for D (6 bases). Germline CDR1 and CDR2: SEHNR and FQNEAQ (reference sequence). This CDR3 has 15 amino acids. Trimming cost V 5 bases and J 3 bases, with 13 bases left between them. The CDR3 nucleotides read TGTGCCAGCAGCCCGGGACAAGGGGCTAATGAAAAACTGTTTTTT. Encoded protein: CASSPGQGANEKLFF. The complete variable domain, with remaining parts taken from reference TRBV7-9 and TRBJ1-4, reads DTGVSQNPRHKITKRGQNVTFRCDPISEHNRLYWYRQTLGQGPEFLTYFQNEAQLEKSRLLSDRFSAERPKGSFSTLEIQRTEQGDSAMYLCASSPGQGANEKLFFGSGTQLSVL.

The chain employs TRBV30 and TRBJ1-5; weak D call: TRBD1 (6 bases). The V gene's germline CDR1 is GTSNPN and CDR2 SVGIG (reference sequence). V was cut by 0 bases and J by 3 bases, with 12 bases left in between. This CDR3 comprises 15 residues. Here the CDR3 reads CAWSVAGAVNQPQHF. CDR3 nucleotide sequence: TGTGCCTGGAGTGTGGCAGGGGCTGTCAATCAGCCCCAGCATTTT.

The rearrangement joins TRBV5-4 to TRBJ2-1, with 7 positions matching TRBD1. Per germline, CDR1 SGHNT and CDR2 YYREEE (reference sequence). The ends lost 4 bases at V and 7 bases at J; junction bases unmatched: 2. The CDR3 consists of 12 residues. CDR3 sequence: CASSATGNEQFF. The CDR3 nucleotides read TGTGCCAGCAGCGCGACAGGGAATGAGCAGTTCTTC.

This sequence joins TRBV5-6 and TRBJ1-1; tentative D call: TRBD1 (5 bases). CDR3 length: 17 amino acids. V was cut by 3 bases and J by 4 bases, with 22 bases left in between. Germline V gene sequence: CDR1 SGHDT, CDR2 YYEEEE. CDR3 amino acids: CASSSLLGQTPGTEAFF. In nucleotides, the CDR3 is TGTGCCAGCAGCTCCCTGTTAGGACAAACGCCAGGCACTGAAGCTTTCTTT.

The DNA for the CDR3 is TGTGCCAGCAGCTTGTGGACTACAACTAATGAAAAACTGTTTTTT. This codes for CASSLWTTTNEKLFF. This chain links TRBV5-4 with TRBJ1-4; D ambiguous. CDR1 and CDR2 (germline): SGHNT, YYREEE (reference sequence). V lost 1 base and J lost 0, with 7 bases in between. This CDR3 has 15 residues. The whole variable domain, filled in from reference TRBV5-4 and TRBJ1-4, reads ETGVTQSPTHLIKTRGQQVTLRCSSQSGHNTVSWYQQALGQGPQFIFQYYREEENGRGNFPPRFSGLQFPNYSSELNVNALELDDSALYLCASSLWTTTNEKLFFGSGTQLSVL.